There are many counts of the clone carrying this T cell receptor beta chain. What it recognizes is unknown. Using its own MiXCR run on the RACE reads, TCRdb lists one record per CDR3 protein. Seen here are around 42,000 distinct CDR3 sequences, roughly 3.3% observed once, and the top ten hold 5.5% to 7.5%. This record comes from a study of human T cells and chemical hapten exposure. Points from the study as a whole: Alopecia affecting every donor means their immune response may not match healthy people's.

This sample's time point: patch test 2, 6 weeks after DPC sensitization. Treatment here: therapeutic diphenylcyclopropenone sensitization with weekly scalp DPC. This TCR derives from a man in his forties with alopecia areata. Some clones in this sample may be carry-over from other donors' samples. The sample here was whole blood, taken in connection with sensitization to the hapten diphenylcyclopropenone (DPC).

This chain's CDR3 is CASSLDRTNTGELFF. DNA for the CDR3: TGTGCCAGCAGCTTAGACAGGACGAACACCGGGGAGCTGTTTTTT. The J gene is TRBJ2-2, the V gene TRBV11-1, with D possibly TRBD1 on 5 matching bases. V was shortened by 1 base and J by 0 bases, with 6 bases between the two germline ends. The CDR3 contains 15 residues. Germline V gene lookup returns CDR1 SGHAT and CDR2 FQDESV (reference sequence). Combining the CDR3 with reference TRBV11-1 and TRBJ2-2 gives the whole variable domain EAEVAQSPRYKITEKSQAVAFWCDPISGHATLYWYRQILGQGPELLVQFQDESVVDDSQLPKDRFSAERLKGVDSTLKIQPAELGDSAMYLCASSLDRTNTGELFFGEGSRLTVL.